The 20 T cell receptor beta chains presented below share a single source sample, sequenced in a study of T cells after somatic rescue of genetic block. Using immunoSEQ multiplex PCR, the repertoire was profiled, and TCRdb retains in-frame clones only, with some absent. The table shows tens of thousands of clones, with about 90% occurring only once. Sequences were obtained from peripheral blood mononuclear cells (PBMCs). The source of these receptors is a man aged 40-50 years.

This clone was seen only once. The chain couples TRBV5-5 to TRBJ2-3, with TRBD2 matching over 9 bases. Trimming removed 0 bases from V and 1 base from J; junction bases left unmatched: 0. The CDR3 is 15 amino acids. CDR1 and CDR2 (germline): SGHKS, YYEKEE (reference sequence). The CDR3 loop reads CASSLGGGGTDTQYF. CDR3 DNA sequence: TGTGCCAGCAGCTTGGGCGGGGGGGGCACAGATACGCAGTATTTT.

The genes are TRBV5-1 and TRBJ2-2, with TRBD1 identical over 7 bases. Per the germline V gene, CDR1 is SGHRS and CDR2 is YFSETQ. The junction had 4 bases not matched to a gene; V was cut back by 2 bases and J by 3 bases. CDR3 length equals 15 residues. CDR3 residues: CASSFYQGDTGELFF. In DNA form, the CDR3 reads TGCGCCAGCAGCTTCTACCAGGGGGACACCGGGGAGCTGTTTTTT.

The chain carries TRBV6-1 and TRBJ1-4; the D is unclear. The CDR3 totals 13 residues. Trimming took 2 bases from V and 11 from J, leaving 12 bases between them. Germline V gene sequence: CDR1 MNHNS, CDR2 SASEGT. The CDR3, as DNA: TGTGCCAGCAGTGAACTGGCAGAATCTAAACTGTTTTTT. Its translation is CASSELAESKLFF.

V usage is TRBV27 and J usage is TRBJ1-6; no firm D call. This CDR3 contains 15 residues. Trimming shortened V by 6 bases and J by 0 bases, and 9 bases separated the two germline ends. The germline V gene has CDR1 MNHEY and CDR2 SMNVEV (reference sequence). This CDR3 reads CASSLSISYNSPLHF. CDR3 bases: TGTGCCAGCAGCCTTAGTATCTCCTATAATTCACCCCTCCACTTT.

The CDR3 sequence is CASSYDGFNTEAFF. The CDR3 DNA reads as TGTGCCAGCAGTTACGACGGATTCAACACTGAAGCTTTCTTT. The V and J genes are TRBV6-5 and TRBJ1-1; D call uncertain. Germline V gene sequence: CDR1 MNHEY, CDR2 SVGAGI. V lost 2 bases and J lost 2, with 9 bases in between. The CDR3 extends over 14 amino acids.

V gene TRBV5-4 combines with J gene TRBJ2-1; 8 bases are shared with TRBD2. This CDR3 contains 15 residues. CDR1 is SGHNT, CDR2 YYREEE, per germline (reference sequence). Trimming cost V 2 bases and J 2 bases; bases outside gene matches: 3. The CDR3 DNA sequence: TGTGCCAGCAGCTTCGGCGGGGGGACCTACAATGAGCAGTTCTTC. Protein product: CASSFGGGTYNEQFF.

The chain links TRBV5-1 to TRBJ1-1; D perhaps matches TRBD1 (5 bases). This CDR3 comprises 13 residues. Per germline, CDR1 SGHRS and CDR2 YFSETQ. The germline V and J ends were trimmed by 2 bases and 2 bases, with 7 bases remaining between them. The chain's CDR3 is CASSFGQNTEAFF. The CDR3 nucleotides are TGCGCCAGCAGCTTCGGACAAAACACTGAAGCTTTCTTT.

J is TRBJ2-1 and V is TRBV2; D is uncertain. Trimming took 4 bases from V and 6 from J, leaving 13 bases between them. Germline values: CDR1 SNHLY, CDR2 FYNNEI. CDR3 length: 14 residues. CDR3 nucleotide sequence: TGTGCCAGCAGTGGATCGGCGGTCCGCAATGAGCAGTTCTTC. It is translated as CASSGSAVRNEQFF.

CDR3 nucleotide sequence: TGTGCCAGCAGTTTAGGTGCGGCATCAAGGGCCAACGTCCTGACTTTC. Translation gives CASSLGAASRANVLTF. V gene TRBV27 combines with J gene TRBJ2-6, with D uncertain. Per germline, CDR1 MNHEY and CDR2 SMNVEV (reference sequence). The CDR3 loop spans 16 amino acids. V was pared by 2 bases and J by 5 bases, with 13 bases between.

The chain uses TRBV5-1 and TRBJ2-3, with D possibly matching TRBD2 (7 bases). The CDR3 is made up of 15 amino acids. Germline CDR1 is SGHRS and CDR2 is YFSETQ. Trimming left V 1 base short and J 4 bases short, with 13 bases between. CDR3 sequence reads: CASSLNRAGADTQYF. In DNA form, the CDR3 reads TGCGCCAGCAGCTTGAACAGGGCGGGAGCAGATACGCAGTATTTT. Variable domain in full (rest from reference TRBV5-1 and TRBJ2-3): KAGVTQTPRYLIKTRGQQVTLSCSPISGHRSVSWYQQTPGQGLQFLFEYFSETQRNKGNFPGRFSGRQFSNSRSEMNVSTLELGDSALYLCASSLNRAGADTQYFGPGTRLTVL.

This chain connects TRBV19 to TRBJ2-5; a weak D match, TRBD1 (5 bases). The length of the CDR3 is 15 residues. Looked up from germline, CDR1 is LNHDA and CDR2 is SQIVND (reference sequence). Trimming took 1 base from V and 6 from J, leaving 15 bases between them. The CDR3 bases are TGTGCCAGTAGTATAGGTCAGGGAAATTGGAAGACCCAGTACTTC. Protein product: CASSIGQGNWKTQYF.

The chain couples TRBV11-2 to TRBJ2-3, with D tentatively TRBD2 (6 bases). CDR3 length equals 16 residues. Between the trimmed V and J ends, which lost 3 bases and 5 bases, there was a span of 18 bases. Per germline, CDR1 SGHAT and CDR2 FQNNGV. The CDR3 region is CASSFTVEGTGDTQYF. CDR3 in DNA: TGTGCCAGCAGCTTCACCGTGGAGGGTACGGGAGATACGCAGTATTTT.

CDR3: CASSFISGGTYEQYF. For the CDR3, the DNA is TGCGCCAGCAGCTTCATCAGCGGGGGGACCTACGAGCAGTACTTC. This rearrangement joins TRBV5-1 to TRBJ2-7; TRBD2 aligns across 9 bases. J gave up 2 bases and V 2 bases, and 5 bases lay outside the gene matches. Germline loops: CDR1 SGHRS, CDR2 YFSETQ. The CDR3 totals 15 residues. Supplemented by reference TRBV5-1 and TRBJ2-7, the full variable domain reads KAGVTQTPRYLIKTRGQQVTLSCSPISGHRSVSWYQQTPGQGLQFLFEYFSETQRNKGNFPGRFSGRQFSNSRSEMNVSTLELGDSALYLCASSFISGGTYEQYFGPGTRLTVT.

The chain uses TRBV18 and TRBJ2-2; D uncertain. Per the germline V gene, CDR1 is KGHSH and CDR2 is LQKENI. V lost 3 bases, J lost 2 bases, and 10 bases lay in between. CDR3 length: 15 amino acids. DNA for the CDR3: TGTGCCAGCTCACCCCCGACAAGTAACACCGGGGAGCTGTTTTTT. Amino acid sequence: CASSPPTSNTGELFF.

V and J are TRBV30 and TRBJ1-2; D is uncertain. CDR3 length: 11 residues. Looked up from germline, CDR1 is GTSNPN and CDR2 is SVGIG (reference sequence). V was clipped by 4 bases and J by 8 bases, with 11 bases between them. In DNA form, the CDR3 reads TGTGCCTGGAACGGGGTAGGGGGCTACACCTTC. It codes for CAWNGVGGYTF.

This chain's CDR3 is CASSGGNYEQYF. In DNA form, the CDR3 reads TGCGCCAGCAGCGGGGGGAACTACGAGCAGTACTTC. The chain combines TRBV5-1 with TRBJ2-7; possible D gene TRBD2, 6 bases. V was shortened by 4 bases and J by 3 bases, with 8 bases between the two germline ends. Germline CDR1 and CDR2: SGHRS and YFSETQ. The CDR3 totals 12 residues.

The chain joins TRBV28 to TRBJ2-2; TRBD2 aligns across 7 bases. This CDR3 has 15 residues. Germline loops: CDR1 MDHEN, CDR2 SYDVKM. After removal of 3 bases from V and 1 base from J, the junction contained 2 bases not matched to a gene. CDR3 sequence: CASSLLAGNTGELFF. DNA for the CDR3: TGTGCCAGCAGTTTGTTAGCGGGGAACACCGGGGAGCTGTTTTTT.

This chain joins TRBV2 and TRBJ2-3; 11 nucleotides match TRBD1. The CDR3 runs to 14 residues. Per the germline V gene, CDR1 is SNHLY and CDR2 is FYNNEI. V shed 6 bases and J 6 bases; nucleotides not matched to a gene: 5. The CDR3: CASRRDRGYDTQYF. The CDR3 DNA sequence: TGTGCCAGCAGGCGGGACAGGGGGTATGATACGCAGTATTTT.

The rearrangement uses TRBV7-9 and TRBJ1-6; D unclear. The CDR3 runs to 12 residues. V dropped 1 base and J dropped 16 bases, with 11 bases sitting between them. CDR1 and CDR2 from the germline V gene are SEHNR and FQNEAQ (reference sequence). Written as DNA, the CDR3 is TGTGCCAGCAGCTTAGAGTTCGGAAGTCTCCACTTT. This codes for CASSLEFGSLHF.

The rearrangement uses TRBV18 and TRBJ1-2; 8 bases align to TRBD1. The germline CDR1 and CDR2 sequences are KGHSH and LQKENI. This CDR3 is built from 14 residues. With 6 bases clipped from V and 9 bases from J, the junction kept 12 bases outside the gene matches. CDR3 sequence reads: CASSPTGVDWRYTF. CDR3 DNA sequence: TGTGCCAGCTCCCCGACAGGGGTAGATTGGCGCTACACCTTC. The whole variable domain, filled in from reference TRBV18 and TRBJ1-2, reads NAGVMQNPRHLVRRRGQEARLRCSPMKGHSHVYWYRQLPEEGLKFMVYLQKENIIDESGMPKERFSAEFPKEGPSILRIQQVVRGDSAAYFCASSPTGVDWRYTFGSGTRLTVV.